What follows are 4 T cell receptor beta chains derived from one specimen sequenced in a study of Graves' ophthalmopathy and Graves' hyperthyroidism. Amplification of the TCR beta CDR3 regions used RNA transcripts (as template). HTBI primers were used in a first-round RT-PCR, which preceded a second-round multiplex PCR. MiXCR, applied by TCRdb to the multiplex PCR reads, yields one record per CDR3 protein. This repertoire shows more than 300,000 distinct CDR3 sequences, about a sixth found once; its top ten account for 2% to 2.5%. The specimen was peripheral blood. These receptor sequences come from an adult woman with stable Graves' hyperthyroidism.

This clonotype has at least ten counts. The chain links TRBV12-5 to TRBJ1-5; unclear D gene. Germline-derived CDR1 and CDR2 are LGHNT and FRNRAP. The CDR3 loop spans 14 amino acids. Trimming cost V 1 base and J 7 bases, with 11 bases left between them. In nucleotides, the CDR3 is TGTGCTAGTGGTTTGGGGACCTTTAACCAGCCCCAGCATTTT. As protein: CASGLGTFNQPQHF. The whole variable domain, filled in from reference TRBV12-5 and TRBJ1-5, reads DARVTQTPRHKVTEMGQEVTMRCQPILGHNTVFWYRQTMMQGLELLAYFRNRAPLDDSGMPKDRFSAEMPDATLATLKIQPSEPRDSAVYFCASGLGTFNQPQHFGDGTRLSIL.

As for this clonotype: A much bigger clone sits one base away, suggesting this may be a read error. The CDR3 does not end in the conserved phenylalanine or tryptophan, so this is likely a read error. The chain uses TRBV7-8 and TRBJ1-5; 9 bases map to TRBD1. Germline-derived CDR1 and CDR2 are SGHVS and FQNEAQ. V was pared by 5 bases and J by 5 bases, with 4 bases of the junction left unmatched. The CDR3 length is 14 residues. DNA of the CDR3: TGTGCCAGCAGCAGGGACAGGGTCGATCAGCCCCAGCATTAT. Translated: CASSRDRVDQPQHY.

This clonotype was counted at least ten times. The V call is TRBV19, the J call TRBJ1-5; 12 bases match TRBD1. The CDR3 loop spans 17 amino acids. V dropped 6 bases and J dropped 0; count of bases not matched to a gene: 6. Germline V gives CDR1 LNHDA, CDR2 SQIVND (reference sequence). CDR3 in DNA: TGTGCCAGTAGAGGGACAGGGGGCGGAGGTAGCAATCAGCCCCAGCATTTT. Its protein is CASRGTGGGGSNQPQHF.

This chain joins TRBV12-3 or TRBV12-4 and TRBJ2-7; TRBD1 agrees at 7 bases. Germline trimming cut 6 bases from V and 6 bases from J; bases unmatched to any gene: 11. This CDR3 is 14 amino acids long. The CDR3 sequence is CASSLNRGPFEQYF. For the CDR3, the DNA is TGTGCCAGCAGCCTAAACAGGGGTCCCTTCGAGCAGTACTTC.